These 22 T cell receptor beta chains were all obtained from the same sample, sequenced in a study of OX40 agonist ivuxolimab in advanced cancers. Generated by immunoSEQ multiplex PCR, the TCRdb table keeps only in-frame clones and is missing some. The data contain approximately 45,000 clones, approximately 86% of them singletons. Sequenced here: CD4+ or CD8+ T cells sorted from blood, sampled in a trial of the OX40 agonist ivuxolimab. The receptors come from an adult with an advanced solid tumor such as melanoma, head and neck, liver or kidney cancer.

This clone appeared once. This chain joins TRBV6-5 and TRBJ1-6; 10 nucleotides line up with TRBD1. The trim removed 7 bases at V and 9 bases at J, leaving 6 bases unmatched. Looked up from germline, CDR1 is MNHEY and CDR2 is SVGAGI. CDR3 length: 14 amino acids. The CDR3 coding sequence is TGTGCCAGCAAATGGACAGGGGGGAGTTCACCCCTCCACTTT. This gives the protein CASKWTGGSSPLHF.

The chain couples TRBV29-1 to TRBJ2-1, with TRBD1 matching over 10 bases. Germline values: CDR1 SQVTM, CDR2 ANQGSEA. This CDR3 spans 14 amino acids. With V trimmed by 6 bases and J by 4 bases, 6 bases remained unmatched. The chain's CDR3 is CSVDRTGGYNEQFF. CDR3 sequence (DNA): TGCAGCGTCGATAGGACAGGGGGTTACAATGAGCAGTTCTTC.

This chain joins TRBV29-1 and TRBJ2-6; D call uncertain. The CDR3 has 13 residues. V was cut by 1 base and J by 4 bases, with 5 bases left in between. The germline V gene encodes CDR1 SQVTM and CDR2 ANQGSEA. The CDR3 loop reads CSVEGIGANVLTF. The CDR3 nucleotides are TGCAGCGTTGAAGGGATCGGGGCCAACGTCCTGACTTTC.

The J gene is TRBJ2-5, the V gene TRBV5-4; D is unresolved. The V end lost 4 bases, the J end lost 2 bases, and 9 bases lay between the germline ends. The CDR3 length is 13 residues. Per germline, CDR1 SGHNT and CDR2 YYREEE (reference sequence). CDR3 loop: CASSLKTQETQYF. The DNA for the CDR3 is TGTGCCAGCAGCCTAAAAACACAAGAGACCCAGTACTTC.

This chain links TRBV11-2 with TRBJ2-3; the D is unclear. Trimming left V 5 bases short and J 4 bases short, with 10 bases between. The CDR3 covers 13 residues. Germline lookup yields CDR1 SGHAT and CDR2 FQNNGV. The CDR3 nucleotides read TGTGCCAGCAGCCCAGGTGGGGCAGATACGCAGTATTTT. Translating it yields CASSPGGADTQYF.

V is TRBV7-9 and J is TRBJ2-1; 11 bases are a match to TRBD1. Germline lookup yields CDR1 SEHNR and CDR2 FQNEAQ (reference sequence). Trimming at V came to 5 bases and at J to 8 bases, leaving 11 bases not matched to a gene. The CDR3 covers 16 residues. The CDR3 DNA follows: TGTGCCAGCAGCCATCCCCGGGACAGGGGGTCGTATGAGCAGTTCTTC. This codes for CASSHPRDRGSYEQFF.

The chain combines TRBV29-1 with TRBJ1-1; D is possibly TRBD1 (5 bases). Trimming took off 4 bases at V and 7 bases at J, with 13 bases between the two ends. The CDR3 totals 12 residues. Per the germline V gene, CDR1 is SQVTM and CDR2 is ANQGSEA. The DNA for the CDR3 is TGCAGCGTTGTGGGGCTCCACCTTGAAGCTTTCTTT. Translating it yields CSVVGLHLEAFF.

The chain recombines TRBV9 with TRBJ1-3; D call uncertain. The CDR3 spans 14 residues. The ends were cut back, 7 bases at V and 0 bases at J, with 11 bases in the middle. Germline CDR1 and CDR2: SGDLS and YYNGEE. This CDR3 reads CASGRFYSGNTIYF. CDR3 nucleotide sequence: TGTGCCAGCGGACGCTTCTACTCTGGAAACACCATATATTTT.

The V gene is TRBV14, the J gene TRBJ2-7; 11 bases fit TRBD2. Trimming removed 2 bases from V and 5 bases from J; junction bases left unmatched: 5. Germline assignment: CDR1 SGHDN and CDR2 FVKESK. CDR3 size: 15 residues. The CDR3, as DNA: TGTGCCAGCAGCCAAAGTCTAGCGGGAGGCGACGAGCAGTACTTC. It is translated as CASSQSLAGGDEQYF. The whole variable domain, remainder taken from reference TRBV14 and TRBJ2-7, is EAGVTQFPSHSVIEKGQTVTLRCDPISGHDNLYWYRRVMGKEIKFLLHFVKESKQDESGMPNNRFLAERTGGTYSTLKVQPAELEDSGVYFCASSQSLAGGDEQYFGPGTRLTVT.

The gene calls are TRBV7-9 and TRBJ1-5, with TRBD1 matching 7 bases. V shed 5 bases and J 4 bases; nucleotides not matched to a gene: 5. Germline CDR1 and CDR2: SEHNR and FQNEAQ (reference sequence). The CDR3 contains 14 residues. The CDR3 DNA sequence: TGTGCCAGCAGCCCTCGGGACAGTAATCAGCCCCAGCATTTT. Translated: CASSPRDSNQPQHF.

CDR3 nucleotides: TGCGCCAGACAGGGGGGCTTGAACACTGAAGCTTTCTTT. It yields the protein CARQGGLNTEAFF. The chain links TRBV5-1 to TRBJ1-1; 8 nucleotides agree with TRBD1. Germline-derived CDR1 and CDR2 are SGHRS and YFSETQ. J gave up 0 bases and V 8 bases, and 3 bases lay outside the gene matches. The CDR3 has 13 amino acids.

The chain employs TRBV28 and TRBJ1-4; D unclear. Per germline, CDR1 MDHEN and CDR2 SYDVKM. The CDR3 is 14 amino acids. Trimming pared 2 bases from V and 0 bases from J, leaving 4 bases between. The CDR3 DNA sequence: TGTGCCAGCAGTTTAGAAGCAACTAATGAAAAACTGTTTTTT. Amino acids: CASSLEATNEKLFF.

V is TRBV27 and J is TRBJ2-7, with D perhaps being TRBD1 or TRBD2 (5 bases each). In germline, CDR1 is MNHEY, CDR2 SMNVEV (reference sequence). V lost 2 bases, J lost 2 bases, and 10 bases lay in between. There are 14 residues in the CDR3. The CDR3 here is CASSLGGTTYEQYF. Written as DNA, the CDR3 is TGTGCCAGCAGTTTAGGGGGAACGACCTACGAGCAGTACTTC.

CDR3 protein: CASSPRSVTGMYQETQYF. The DNA of the CDR3 is TGTGCCAGCAGCCCTCGTTCCGTAACAGGAATGTACCAAGAGACCCAGTACTTC. The rearrangement uses TRBV11-2 and TRBJ2-5; D might be TRBD1 (5 bases). The germline V gene encodes CDR1 SGHAT and CDR2 FQNNGV. V lost 5 bases, J lost 0 bases, and 22 bases lay in between. The CDR3 sequence is 18 residues long. The whole variable domain, remainder taken from reference TRBV11-2 and TRBJ2-5, is EAGVAQSPRYKIIEKRQSVAFWCNPISGHATLYWYQQILGQGPKLLIQFQNNGVVDDSQLPKDRFSAERLKGVDSTLKIQPAKLEDSAVYLCASSPRSVTGMYQETQYFGPGTRLLVL.

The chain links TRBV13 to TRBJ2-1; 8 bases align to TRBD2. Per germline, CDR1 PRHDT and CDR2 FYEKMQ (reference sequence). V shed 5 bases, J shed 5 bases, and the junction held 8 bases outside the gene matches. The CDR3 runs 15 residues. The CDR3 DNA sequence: TGTGCCAGCAGCCCGCGGGGGGTCCAGAACAATGAGCAGTTCTTC. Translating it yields CASSPRGVQNNEQFF.

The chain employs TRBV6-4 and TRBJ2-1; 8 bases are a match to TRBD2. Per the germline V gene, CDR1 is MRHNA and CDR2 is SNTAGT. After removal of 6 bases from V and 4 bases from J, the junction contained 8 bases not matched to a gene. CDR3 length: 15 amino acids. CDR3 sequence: CASRALADNYNEQFF. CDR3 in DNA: TGTGCCAGCAGGGCACTAGCGGATAATTACAATGAGCAGTTCTTC.

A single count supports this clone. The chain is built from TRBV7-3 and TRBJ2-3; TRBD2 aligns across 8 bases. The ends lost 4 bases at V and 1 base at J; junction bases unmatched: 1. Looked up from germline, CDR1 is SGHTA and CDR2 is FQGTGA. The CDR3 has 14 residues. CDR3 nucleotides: TGTGCCAGCAGCTCGACTAGCGGCACAGATACGCAGTATTTT. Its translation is CASSSTSGTDTQYF.

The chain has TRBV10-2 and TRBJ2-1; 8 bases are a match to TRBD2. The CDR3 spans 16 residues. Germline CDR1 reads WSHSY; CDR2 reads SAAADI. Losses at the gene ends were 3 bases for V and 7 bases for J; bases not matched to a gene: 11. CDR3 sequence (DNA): TGCGCCAGCAGTGATTACCTAAGCGGGAGTAGTAATGAGCAGTTCTTC. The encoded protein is CASSDYLSGSSNEQFF.

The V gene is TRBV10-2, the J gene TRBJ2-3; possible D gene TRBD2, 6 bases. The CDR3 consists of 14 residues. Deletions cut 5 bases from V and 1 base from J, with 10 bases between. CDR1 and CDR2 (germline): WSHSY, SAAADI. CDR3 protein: CASSSGGGTDTQYF. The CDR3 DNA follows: TGCGCCAGCAGTTCTGGCGGGGGCACAGATACGCAGTATTTT.

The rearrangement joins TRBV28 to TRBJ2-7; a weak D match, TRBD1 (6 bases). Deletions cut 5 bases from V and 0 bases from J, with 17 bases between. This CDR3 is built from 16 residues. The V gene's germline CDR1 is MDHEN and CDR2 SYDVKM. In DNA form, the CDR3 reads TGTGCCAGCAGTATAGGGACACCCGGCCCCTCCTACGAGCAGTACTTC. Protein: CASSIGTPGPSYEQYF.

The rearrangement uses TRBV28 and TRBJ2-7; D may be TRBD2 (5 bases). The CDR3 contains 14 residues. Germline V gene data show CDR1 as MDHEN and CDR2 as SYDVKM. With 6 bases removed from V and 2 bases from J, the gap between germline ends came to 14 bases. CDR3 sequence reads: CASRGETGPYEQYF. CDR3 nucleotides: TGTGCCAGCAGGGGAGAGACCGGACCCTACGAGCAGTACTTC.

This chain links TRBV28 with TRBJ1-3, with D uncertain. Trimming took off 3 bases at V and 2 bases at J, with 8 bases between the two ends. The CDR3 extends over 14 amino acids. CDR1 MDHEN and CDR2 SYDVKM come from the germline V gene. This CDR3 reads CASSLWTAGNTIYF. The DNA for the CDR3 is TGTGCCAGCAGTTTGTGGACCGCTGGAAACACCATATATTTT.